The clone carrying this TCR beta chain was observed once. Its antigen remains unknown. The record originates from a study of T cell responses to AZD1222 COVID-19 vaccine. Study observations and caveats: Targeting of unmutated variant regions was reportedly seen in nearly half of spike-specific TCRs. All repertoire sampling was performed exclusively after the peak T cell response. Recipients of AZD1222 seropositive at baseline numbered only 6 or 7.

Trimming took off 10 bases at V and 1 base at J, with 18 bases between the two ends. Germline V gene lookup returns CDR1 SGHDT and CDR2 YYEEEE. This CDR3 has 15 amino acids. Libraries were prepared by immunoSEQ multiplex PCR; TCRdb keeps only in-frame clonotypes and omits some of them. The sample contains 150,000 to 160,000 clones, 85% to 90% of which appear only once. Recipients boosted at about 4 weeks or about 12 weeks are pooled. The sequence was obtained from an adult who received the AZD1222 COVID-19 vaccine. The chain has TRBV5-6 and TRBJ1-5; D is undetermined. This specimen consisted of peripheral blood, obtained 28 days after the second AZD1222 dose. The CDR3 loop reads CALAADCRSNQPQHF. The CDR3 DNA sequence: TGTGCCTTAGCAGCGGATTGCAGAAGCAATCAGCCCCAGCATTTT.